These T cell receptor beta chains were read from a single sample in a study of CD8+CD57+ T cells in acquired aplastic anemia. TCRdb redid the calling of the reads with MiXCR, one entry per CDR3 protein. The data show fewer than 200,000 distinct CDR3 sequences, 48% seen once. Input material: sorted CD4+, CD8+, or CD8+CD57+ T cells (not recorded which) from PBMCs. All receptors derive from a human donor with aplastic anemia. Both conserved end residues are part of each CDR3. The order of the fields is clone size, V gene, J gene, D gene, CDR3 protein, CDR3 DNA. A D gene is named only where the DNA matches it firmly. Size is stated for part of the rows, as once, few or many counts, or as a class when the clone is expanded.

size: many; V: TRBV12-3/TRBV12-4; J: TRBJ1-2; D: TRBD1; CDR3: CASSLKRGLDTMTDGYTF; DNA: TGTGCCAGCAGTTTAAAGAGGGGGCTAGACACAATGACGGATGGCTACACCTTC
size: NA; V: TRBV7-2; J: TRBJ2-7; D: NA; CDR3: CASSRDGSSYEQYF; DNA: TGTGCCAGCAGCAGGGACGGATCCTCGTACGAGCAGTACTTC
size: NA; V: TRBV2; J: TRBJ1-6; D: NA; CDR3: CASSVLTENSPLHF; DNA: TGTGCCAGCAGCGTACTCACGGAGAATTCACCCCTCCACTTT
size: NA; V: TRBV29-1; J: TRBJ2-1; D: TRBD2; CDR3: CSVAVAGGTNEQFF; DNA: TGCAGCGTTGCCGTGGCGGGAGGGACCAATGAGCAGTTCTTC
size: NA; V: TRBV12-3/TRBV12-4; J: TRBJ1-2; D: NA; CDR3: CASSLVPGALDMEKSGYTF; DNA: TGTGCCAGCAGTTTAGTCCCCGGGGCCCTGGACATGGAGAAGAGTGGCTACACCTTC
size: NA; V: TRBV11-2; J: TRBJ1-3; D: TRBD1; CDR3: CASSLPLPGQGADTIYF; DNA: TGTGCCAGCAGCTTACCCCTTCCCGGACAGGGGGCGGACACCATATATTTT
size: many; V: TRBV7-9; J: TRBJ2-7; D: TRBD2; CDR3: CASSSRTSGGVESYEQYF; DNA: TGTGCCAGCAGCTCCAGGACTAGCGGGGGGGTAGAATCCTACGAGCAGTACTTC
size: many; V: TRBV19; J: TRBJ1-1; D: NA; CDR3: CASKLFGGTEAFF; DNA: TGTGCCAGTAAACTTTTCGGCGGCACTGAAGCTTTCTTT
size: NA; V: TRBV3-1; J: TRBJ2-3; D: TRBD2; CDR3: CASSQFVGGDTQYF; DNA: TGTGCCAGCAGCCAATTTGTGGGGGGGGATACGCAGTATTTT
size: NA; V: TRBV19; J: TRBJ1-1; D: NA; CDR3: CASSIQGSAEAFF; DNA: TGTGCCAGTAGTATTCAGGGGAGCGCTGAAGCTTTCTTT
size: NA; V: TRBV10-1; J: TRBJ2-7; D: NA; CDR3: CASSGSGRATLYYEQYF; DNA: TGCGCCAGCAGTGGTTCGGGCAGGGCGACCCTCTACTACGAGCAGTACTTC
size: NA; V: TRBV10-3; J: TRBJ2-5; D: TRBD1; CDR3: CAIGGQGQETLYF; DNA: TGTGCCATCGGAGGACAGGGACAAGAGACCCTGTACTTC
size: many; V: TRBV20-1; J: TRBJ1-3; D: NA; CDR3: CSARNTFLGGNTIYF; DNA: TGCAGTGCTAGAAATACATTCCTGGGAGGAAACACCATATATTTT
size: many; V: TRBV2; J: TRBJ2-2; D: NA; CDR3: CASRKGVGTIGELFF; DNA: TGTGCCAGCAGAAAAGGGGTGGGCACGATCGGGGAGCTGTTTTTT
size: many; V: TRBV5-4; J: TRBJ2-7; D: TRBD1; CDR3: CASDRDRVGEQYF; DNA: TGTGCCAGCGACAGGGACAGGGTAGGCGAGCAGTACTTC